The next 12 T cell receptor beta chains were all read from a single sample in a study of persistence of HIV-infected CD4 T cells. These TCRs are of unknown antigen specificity. Stimulation used around 10 ug/mL lysate from CMV-infected fibroblasts. CD40L-negative CD69-negative CD45RO-high memory CD4+ T cells were sorted as populations depleted of antigen-responding cells. The libraries were made with immunoSEQ version 4 in survey mode. Only in-frame clones appear in the TCRdb table, and some are missing; sequencing was by immunoSEQ multiplex PCR. The table records 30,000 to 35,000 clones, roughly 80% of them present only once. The sequencing used CD4+ T cells sorted from PBMCs after approximately 20-hour stimulation, collected from a patient who received antiretroviral therapy. All receptors come from an adult man with HIV who was CMV-seropositive.

This rearrangement joins TRBV7-9 to TRBJ2-1, with TRBD1 identical over 7 bases. With V trimmed by 5 bases and J by 2 bases, 15 bases remained unmatched. Looked up from germline, CDR1 is SEHNR and CDR2 is FQNEAQ (reference sequence). The CDR3 has 18 residues. CDR3 DNA sequence: TGTGCCAGCAGCACACCTCGACGTGACAGGGTGACCTACAATGAGCAGTTCTTC. Translation gives CASSTPRRDRVTYNEQFF.

The CDR3 is CASSSGGATSYEQYF. The DNA for the CDR3 is TGTGCCAGCAGCTCAGGGGGCGCAACTTCCTACGAGCAGTACTTC. V and J are TRBV28 and TRBJ2-7; TRBD1 matches 8 bases. Germline loops: CDR1 MDHEN, CDR2 SYDVKM. This CDR3 region has 15 residues. V dropped 6 bases and J dropped 1; count of bases not matched to a gene: 8.

The rearrangement links TRBV7-9 to TRBJ1-2; D may be TRBD1 (5 bases). The length of the CDR3 is 15 residues. With 1 base removed from V and 4 bases from J, the gap between germline ends came to 13 bases. Germline CDR1 reads SEHNR; CDR2 reads FQNEAQ (reference sequence). CDR3 sequence: CASSLDLAGSYGYTF. The CDR3 DNA is TGTGCCAGCAGCTTAGATCTGGCAGGGAGCTATGGCTACACCTTC.

This chain links TRBV7-2 with TRBJ2-7, with 8 bases that match TRBD2. This CDR3 spans 15 amino acids. Germline CDR1 SGHTA, CDR2 FQGNSA. V shed 5 bases and J 3 bases; nucleotides not matched to a gene: 9. CDR3 protein: CASSPGGGQDYEQYF. The CDR3 DNA reads TGTGCCAGCAGCCCGGGGGGGGGCCAAGACTACGAGCAGTACTTC.

This clone has just one count. J is TRBJ2-7 and V is TRBV4-2; no clear D gene. The V end lost 0 bases, the J end lost 3 bases, and 9 bases lay between the germline ends. The CDR3 totals 14 residues. Germline assignment: CDR1 LGHNA and CDR2 YNFKEQ. The CDR3: CASSQEWADYEQYF. The CDR3 nucleotides read TGTGCCAGCAGCCAAGAGTGGGCAGACTACGAGCAGTACTTC.

The table lists this clone with a count of one. This sequence joins TRBV7-9 and TRBJ1-2, with 7 bases matching TRBD1. The CDR3 loop spans 15 amino acids. V dropped 4 bases and J dropped 3; count of bases not matched to a gene: 8. CDR1 is SEHNR and CDR2 is FQNEAQ in the germline V gene (reference sequence). CDR3: CASSSYQGDDYGYTF. As DNA, the CDR3 is TGTGCCAGCAGCTCCTACCAGGGGGATGACTATGGCTACACCTTC.

This clone came up once. This chain links TRBV11-3 with TRBJ2-5; D not certain. CDR3 length: 13 amino acids. The V end was cut by 5 bases, the J end by 1 base, with 8 bases between. The germline CDR1 and CDR2 sequences are SGHNT and YENEEA. CDR3 protein: CASSAGSQETQYF. The CDR3 DNA follows: TGTGCCAGCAGCGCAGGAAGCCAAGAGACCCAGTACTTC.

This chain's CDR3 is CASSYRGSPLHF. In DNA form, the CDR3 reads TGTGCCAGTAGTTACCGGGGGTCACCCCTCCACTTT. The chain carries TRBV19 and TRBJ1-6, with D maybe TRBD1 (5 bases). This CDR3 is 12 amino acids long. V shed 5 bases and J shed 10 bases, with 9 bases lying between them. Germline V gene sequence: CDR1 LNHDA, CDR2 SQIVND (reference sequence).

The genes are TRBV14 and TRBJ1-2; D is possibly TRBD1 (5 bases). Trimming stripped 3 bases from V and 5 bases from J, with 10 bases between. The CDR3 length is 13 residues. The germline V gene has CDR1 SGHDN and CDR2 FVKESK. In nucleotides, the CDR3 is TGTGCCAGCAGCCAGGGCCGGGGGTATGGCTACACCTTC. Translation gives CASSQGRGYGYTF.

This clone was seen a handful of times. The V gene is TRBV7-2, the J gene TRBJ2-2; weak D call: TRBD1 (6 bases). The CDR3 runs to 17 residues. Trimming shortened V by 1 base and J by 5 bases, and 17 bases separated the two germline ends. Germline loops: CDR1 SGHTA, CDR2 FQGNSA. The CDR3 spells CASSLGSQGQATGELFF. The DNA for the CDR3 is TGTGCCAGCAGCTTAGGATCACAGGGCCAGGCGACCGGGGAGCTGTTTTTT.

The chain couples TRBV21-1 to TRBJ1-6. TRBV21-1 is given as a pseudogene. The CDR3 has 19 amino acids. The CDR3 reads CASSGRSSVGGAPRSPLHF. The CDR3 nucleotides read TGTGCCAGCAGCGGCCGGAGCTCGGTAGGAGGGGCGCCAAGGTCACCCCTCCACTTT.

This CDR3 is CASSREVRASYNSPLHF. For the CDR3, the DNA is TGCGCCAGCAGCCGGGAGGTTCGGGCCTCCTATAATTCACCCCTCCACTTT. The rearrangement uses TRBV4-3 and TRBJ1-6, with no clear D. Germline V gene sequence: CDR1 LGHNA, CDR2 YSLEER. The germline V and J ends were trimmed by 4 bases and 0 bases, with 13 bases remaining between them. This CDR3 comprises 17 residues.